Given below is one TCR beta chain in context. The antigen is not known. The source of the sample is a study of CD8+CD57+ T cells in acquired aplastic anemia. Study outcomes and limitations: Simpson's diversity of CD8+ cells was not significantly different in patients compared with controls.

Selection for sequencing was limited to patients who had shown CD8+CD57+ cell expansion by flow cytometry. TCR beta VDJ and CDR3 profiles were obtained from a genomic DNA template. TCRdb re-called the reads with MiXCR, one entry per CDR3 protein. The sample contains about half a million distinct CDR3 sequences, approximately 32% of which appear only once. Trimming took off 5 bases at V and 6 bases at J, with 8 bases between the two ends. The germline V gene encodes CDR1 LGHNT and CDR2 FRNRAP. The CDR3 runs 12 residues. This chain connects TRBV12-5 to TRBJ2-1; D unclear. The TCR originated in a human donor with aplastic anemia. Sequenced input: sorted CD4+, CD8+, or CD8+CD57+ T cells (not recorded which) from PBMCs. CDR3 in DNA: TGTGCTAGTGGTCCGGATGCCAATGAGCAGTTCTTC. This encodes CASGPDANEQFF.